Below, 24 T cell receptor beta chains from the same sample are listed, as sequenced in a study of tumor-infiltrating lymphocytes in primary liver carcinoma. Out of unsorted whole blood came the blood RNA, and germline DNA was extracted as well. A constant-region primer served to make TCR beta cDNA from roughly 500 ng total RNA. Slightly modified ARM-PCR, run as three nested multiplex PCR rounds, produced the TCR beta libraries. The study ran its first two PCR rounds for approximately 10 cycles each, using TRBV1-TRBV30 forward primers and a C-beta reverse primer. TCRdb recomputed calls from the multiplex PCR reads with MiXCR, one row per CDR3 protein. Of more than 150,000 distinct CDR3 sequences in the sample, around 60% were seen once. Source material: peripheral blood. Every receptor here comes from a man aged 35-49 years with primary liver carcinoma and hepatitis B virus infection.

This clonotype was observed a single time. The chain carries TRBV10-3 and TRBJ2-2; D not certain. Germline CDR1 ENHRY, CDR2 SYGVKD. There are 16 residues in the CDR3. Trimming left V 4 bases short and J 3 bases short, with 15 bases between. The CDR3 reads CAISGSSPSYTGELFF. The CDR3, as DNA: TGTGCCATCAGTGGTAGTTCTCCCTCCTACACCGGGGAGCTGTTTTTT.

Points on this clonotype: A junction boundary mismatches the germline segment, possibly from a read error. The V call is TRBV5-8, the J call TRBJ2-7; D call uncertain. This CDR3 region has 14 residues. The germline gives CDR1 SGHTS, CDR2 YDEGEE. Here the CDR3 DNA reads TGTGCCAGCAGCTTGAGGGAAAGGATCTACGAGCAATACTTC. Its protein is CASSLRERIYEQYF.

V and J are TRBV6-1 and TRBJ2-1, with D possibly TRBD1 on 6 matching bases. The V gene's germline CDR1 is MNHNS and CDR2 SASEGT. V lost 10 bases and J lost 4, with 17 bases in between. This CDR3 region has 14 residues. The CDR3 spells CAISGTREYNEQFF. For the CDR3, the DNA is TGTGCCATCTCCGGGACACGGGAATACAATGAGCAGTTCTTC.

Worth noting for this clonotype: The junction differs from germline at one of its ends, possibly a read error. This chain joins TRBV6-1 and TRBJ1-6; the D is unclear. There are 14 residues in the CDR3. The V gene's germline CDR1 is MNHNS and CDR2 SASEGT. The CDR3 sequence: CASSENHSGPPLHF. CDR3 nucleotide sequence: TGTGCCAGTAGTGAAAATCATTCTGGACCACCCCTCCACTTT.

A note on this clonotype: This may be a read error: a much more frequent sequence differs by one nucleotide. The rearrangement joins TRBV29-1 to TRBJ2-1; D remains unclear. CDR3 length equals 12 residues. Trimming took 7 bases from V and 10 from J, leaving 17 bases between them. Germline V lookup: CDR1 SQVTM, CDR2 ANQGSEA. The CDR3 nucleotides are TGCAGCGCTTCCCAGTCCTTTTTAGAGCAGTTCTTC. Its translation is CSASQSFLEQFF.

This clonotype was recorded at least ten times. This chain joins TRBV11-3 and TRBJ1-1; D gene ambiguous. The CDR3 is 13 residues long. V was pared by 1 base and J by 3 bases, with 6 bases between. Germline CDR1 and CDR2: SGHNT and YENEEA. The CDR3 DNA is TGTGCCAGCAGCTTAGCACGGGACACTGAAGCTTTCTTT. It codes for CASSLARDTEAFF. The full variable domain, its missing parts supplied by reference TRBV11-3 and TRBJ1-1, is EAGVVQSPRYKIIEKKQPVAFWCNPISGHNTLYWYLQNLGQGPELLIRYENEEAVDDSQLPKDRFSAERLKGVDSTLKIQPAELGDSAVYLCASSLARDTEAFFGQGTRLTVV.

This clonotype was recorded a few times. This CDR3 reads CASSLRDTLTYEQYF. The CDR3 coding sequence is TGTGCCAGCAGTCTCCGGGACACCCTTACCTACGAGCAGTACTTC. This rearrangement joins TRBV12-3 or TRBV12-4 to TRBJ2-7; the D gene is possibly TRBD1 (6 bases). V gave up 5 bases and J gave up 2 bases, with 16 bases separating them. The length of the CDR3 is 15 residues.

J is TRBJ2-7 and V is TRBV4-1; no firm D call. This CDR3 has 14 amino acids. V dropped 0 bases and J dropped 4 bases, with 10 bases sitting between them. Per the germline V gene, CDR1 is MGHRA and CDR2 is YSYEKL. In DNA form, the CDR3 reads TGCGCCAGCAGCCAAGATTACGCCGATTACGAGCAGTACTTC. Amino acid sequence: CASSQDYADYEQYF.

As to this clonotype: At one of its ends the junction is not consistent with the germline gene, which may arise from a read error. The rearrangement uses TRBV2 and TRBJ2-5; 9 nucleotides line up with TRBD2. CDR1 SNHLY and CDR2 FYNNEI come from the germline V gene. This CDR3 region has 16 residues. This chain's CDR3 is CTSTKTSGLVDGTQYF. CDR3 nucleotide sequence: TGTACCAGCACTAAGACTAGCGGACTTGTTGACGGGACCCAGTACTTC.

V and J are TRBV6-5 and TRBJ2-4; no reliable D call. The CDR3 runs 10 residues. The germline V gene encodes CDR1 MNHEY and CDR2 SVGAGI. The V gene lost 5 bases and the J gene lost 15 bases, with 11 bases spanning the gap. CDR3 nucleotide sequence: TGTGCCAGCAGTGGGCATGTCCGGTACTTC. This encodes CASSGHVRYF.

Of note for this clonotype: The conserved final phenylalanine or tryptophan is absent from the CDR3, which likely points to a read error. This chain uses TRBV29-1 with TRBJ1-2; TRBD1 matches at 8 bases. The CDR3 consists of 14 residues. J was trimmed by 6 bases and V by 4 bases; bases with no gene match: 10. Germline CDR1 reads SQVTM; CDR2 reads ANQGSEA. CDR3 DNA: TGCAGCGTTGTGGTCCAGGGGGCGCGTAATGGCTACACCTTG. Translation gives CSVVVQGARNGYTL.

To note about this clonotype: The germline gene is not matched at one end of the junction; a read error may be the cause. The chain has TRBV11-2 and TRBJ2-7; 9 bases are shared with TRBD1. The CDR3 consists of 15 residues. The V gene's germline CDR1 is SGHAT and CDR2 FQNNGV. The CDR3 loop reads CARSLQGTGLREQYF. CDR3 bases: TGCGCCAGGAGCTTACAAGGGACAGGGCTGCGGGAGCAGTACTTC.

This clonotype was counted at least ten times. V gene TRBV11-3 combines with J gene TRBJ2-2, with D perhaps TRBD1 (5 bases). V lost 3 bases, J lost 4 bases, and 21 bases lay in between. Germline V gene lookup returns CDR1 SGHNT and CDR2 YENEEA. The CDR3 runs 18 residues. This CDR3 is CASSLEKGPGPVTGELFF. DNA for the CDR3: TGTGCCAGCAGCTTGGAGAAAGGGCCAGGGCCGGTCACCGGGGAGCTGTTTTTT.

J is TRBJ2-7 and V is TRBV5-4; 11 nucleotides agree with TRBD2. The DNA end is more similar to TRBJ2-1, so the J call may be wrong. Germline loops: CDR1 SGHNT, CDR2 YYREEE (reference sequence). The CDR3 covers 18 residues. The CDR3 bases are TGTGCCAGCAGCGGACAGGGACCCCATAGCGGGAGGGCCCATGAGCAGTTCTTC. Protein sequence: CASSGQGPHSGRAHEQFF.

This clonotype was counted many times. This chain joins TRBV4-1 and TRBJ1-6; a weak D match, TRBD1 (6 bases). This CDR3 contains 15 residues. Germline V CDR1 and CDR2: MGHRA, YSYEKL. Trimming pared 1 base from V and 7 bases from J, leaving 11 bases between. The CDR3 sequence: CASSQVQGLNSPLHF. CDR3 in DNA: TGCGCCAGCAGCCAAGTTCAGGGGCTGAATTCACCCCTCCACTTT.

A remark on this clonotype: An end of the junction differs from the germline gene, which may be a read error. The chain has TRBV4-1 and TRBJ1-3; 9 bases fit TRBD1. Germline assignment: CDR1 MGHRA and CDR2 YSYEKL. The CDR3 is made up of 17 amino acids. The CDR3: CASSPRTGANSGKTIYF. As DNA, the CDR3 is TGCGCCAGCAGCCCCCGGACAGGGGCCAACTCTGGAAAAACCATATATTTT.

The rearrangement uses TRBV13 and TRBJ2-2; the match to TRBD2 covers 8 bases. The CDR3 runs to 15 residues. Germline values: CDR1 PRHDT, CDR2 FYEKMQ (reference sequence). The trim removed 4 bases at V and 7 bases at J, leaving 8 bases unmatched. The DNA of the CDR3 is TGTGCCAGCAGCTCTTCCGGGGGGGCTGGCGGGGAGCTGTTTTTT. Translation: CASSSSGGAGGELFF.

The chain combines TRBV7-9 with TRBJ2-1, with unresolved D. Germline CDR1 SEHNR, CDR2 FQNEAQ (reference sequence). V was clipped by 1 base and J by 9 bases, with 7 bases between them. The CDR3 extends over 12 amino acids. CDR3 coding DNA: TGTGCCAGCAGCTTAGTGGCGGTTGAGCAGTTCTTC. Translation: CASSLVAVEQFF.

This clonotype came up once. The CDR3 does not close with the conserved phenylalanine or tryptophan, likely indicating a read error. The V gene is TRBV11-2, the J gene TRBJ2-7, with D uncertain. Deletions cut 2 bases from V and 2 bases from J, with 10 bases between. This CDR3 is built from 14 residues. Germline CDR1 reads SGHAT; CDR2 reads FQNNGV. The CDR3 bases are TGTGCCAGCAGCTTAACTGACTTAGCCTACGAGCAGTACTTA. Its protein is CASSLTDLAYEQYL.

V usage is TRBV29-1 and J usage is TRBJ2-3, with 7 bases matching TRBD1. Trimming took 7 bases from V and 8 from J; bases not matched to a gene: 9. This CDR3 has 12 amino acids. The germline V gene encodes CDR1 SQVTM and CDR2 ANQGSEA. CDR3 DNA sequence: TGCAGCGCCGACAGGGATAATGCTACGCAGTATTTT. As protein: CSADRDNATQYF.

On this clonotype itself: A much larger clone lies one base from this, so it may be a read error. This chain joins TRBV10-3 and TRBJ2-6, with D possibly being TRBD1 (7 bases). Germline V gene sequence: CDR1 ENHRY, CDR2 SYGVKD. The V gene lost 6 bases and the J gene lost 0 bases, with 15 bases spanning the gap. CDR3 length: 17 residues. The CDR3 is CAIRAGQTDSGANVLTF. CDR3 sequence (DNA): TGTGCCATCAGGGCGGGACAGACGGACTCTGGGGCCAACGTCCTGACTTTC.

In this sample, this clonotype turned up a few times. This chain joins TRBV29-1 and TRBJ2-1, with 7 bases aligning to TRBD2. The CDR3 sequence is 14 residues long. The germline gives CDR1 SQVTM, CDR2 ANQGSEA. Losses at the gene ends were 3 bases for V and 3 bases for J; bases not matched to a gene: 5. The CDR3 region is CSVDGGSFYNEQFF. The CDR3, as DNA: TGCAGCGTTGATGGCGGGAGTTTCTACAATGAGCAGTTCTTC.

This clonotype has only one observation. A much larger clone is a single base away; this may be a read error. The gene calls are TRBV11-2 and TRBJ2-7; no firm D call. CDR1 and CDR2 from the germline V gene are SGHAT and FQNNGV. CDR3 length: 14 amino acids. V lost 5 bases, J lost 0 bases, and 11 bases lay in between. The chain's CDR3 is CASSPLGTSYEQYF. As DNA, the CDR3 is TGTGCCAGCAGCCCACTGGGCACCTCCTACGAGCAGTACTTC.

In the case of this clonotype: Mismatch with germline at one junction end may stem from a read error. The chain is built from TRBV4-1 and TRBJ2-7; tentative D call: TRBD1 (5 bases). Germline V gene lookup returns CDR1 MGHRA and CDR2 YSYEKL. CDR3 length: 15 amino acids. The CDR3 here is CASSQVGALPYDQYF. The CDR3 DNA reads as TGCGCCAGCAGCCAAGTTGGGGCCCTACCCTACGATCAGTACTTC.